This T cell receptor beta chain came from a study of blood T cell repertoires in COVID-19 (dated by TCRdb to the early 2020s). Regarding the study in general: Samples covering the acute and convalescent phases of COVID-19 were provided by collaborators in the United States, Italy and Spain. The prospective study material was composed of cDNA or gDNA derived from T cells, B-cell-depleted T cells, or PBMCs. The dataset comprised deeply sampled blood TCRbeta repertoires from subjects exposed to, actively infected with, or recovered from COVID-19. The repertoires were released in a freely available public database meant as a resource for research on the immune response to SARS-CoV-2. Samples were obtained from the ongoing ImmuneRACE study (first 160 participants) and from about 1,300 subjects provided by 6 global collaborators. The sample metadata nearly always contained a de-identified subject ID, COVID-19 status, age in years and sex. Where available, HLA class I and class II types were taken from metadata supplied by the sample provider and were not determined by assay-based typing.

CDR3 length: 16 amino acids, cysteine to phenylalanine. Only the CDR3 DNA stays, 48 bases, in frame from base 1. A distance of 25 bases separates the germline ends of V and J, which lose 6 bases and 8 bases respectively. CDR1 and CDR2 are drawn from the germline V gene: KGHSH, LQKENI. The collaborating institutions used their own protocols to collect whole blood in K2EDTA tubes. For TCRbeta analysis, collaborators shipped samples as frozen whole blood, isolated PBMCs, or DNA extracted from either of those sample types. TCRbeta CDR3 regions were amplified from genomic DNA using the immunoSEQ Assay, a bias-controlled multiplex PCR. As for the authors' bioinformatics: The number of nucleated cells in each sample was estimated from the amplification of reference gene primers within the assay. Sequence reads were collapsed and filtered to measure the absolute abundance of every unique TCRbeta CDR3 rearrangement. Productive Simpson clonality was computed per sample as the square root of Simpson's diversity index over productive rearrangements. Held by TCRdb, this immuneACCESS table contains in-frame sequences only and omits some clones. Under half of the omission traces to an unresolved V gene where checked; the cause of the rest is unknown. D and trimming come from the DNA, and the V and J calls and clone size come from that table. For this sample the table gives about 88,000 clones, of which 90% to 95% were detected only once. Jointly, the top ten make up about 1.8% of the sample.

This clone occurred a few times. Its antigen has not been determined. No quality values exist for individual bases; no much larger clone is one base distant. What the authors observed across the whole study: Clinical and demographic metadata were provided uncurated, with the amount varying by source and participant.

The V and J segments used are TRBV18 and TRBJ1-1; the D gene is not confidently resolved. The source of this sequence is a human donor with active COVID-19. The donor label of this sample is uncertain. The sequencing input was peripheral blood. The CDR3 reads CASSATSRGQAEEAFF. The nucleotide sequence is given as TGTGCCAGCTCCGCTACATCCCGAGGGCAGGCCGAGGAAGCTTTCTTT.